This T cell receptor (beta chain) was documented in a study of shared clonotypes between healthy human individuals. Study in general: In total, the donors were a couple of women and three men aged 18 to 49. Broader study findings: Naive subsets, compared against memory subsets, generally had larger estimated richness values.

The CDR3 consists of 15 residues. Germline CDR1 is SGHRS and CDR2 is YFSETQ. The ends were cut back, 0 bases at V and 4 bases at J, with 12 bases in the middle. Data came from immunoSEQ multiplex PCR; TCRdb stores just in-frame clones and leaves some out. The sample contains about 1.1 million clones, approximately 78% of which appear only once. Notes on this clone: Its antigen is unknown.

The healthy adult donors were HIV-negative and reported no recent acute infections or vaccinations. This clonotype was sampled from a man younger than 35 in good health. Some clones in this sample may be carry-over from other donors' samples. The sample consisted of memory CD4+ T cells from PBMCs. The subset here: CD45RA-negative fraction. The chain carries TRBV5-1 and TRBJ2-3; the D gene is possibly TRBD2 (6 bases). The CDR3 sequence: CASSLGLARADTQYF. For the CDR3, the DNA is TGCGCCAGCAGCTTGGGGCTAGCGAGGGCAGATACGCAGTATTTT.